This TCR beta chain was identified during a study of cytomegalovirus exposure and HLA in healthy donors. Points from the study as a whole: It was 150 to 200 TCR beta chains that were listed as cytomegalovirus-associated. Most TCR sequences were rare, but some public TCRs occurred in many donors.

Vbeta (60) and Jbeta (13) primers were used in the PCR. The protocol was immunoSEQ multiplex PCR, while the TCRdb copy is restricted to in-frame clones and leaves out a portion. The data hold about 160,000 clones, with around 76% observed a single time. This CDR3 region has 12 residues. In germline, CDR1 is LNHDA, CDR2 SQIVND (reference sequence). Trimming stripped 4 bases from V and 5 bases from J, with 5 bases between. As regards this clone: Its matching antigen is unknown.

This chain uses TRBV19 with TRBJ2-2; no clear D gene. The TCR comes from a man in his 60s in good health and CMV-seronegative. Specimen: PBMCs. In DNA form, the CDR3 reads TGTGCCAGTAGTACGGGTACCGGGGAGCTGTTTTTT. As protein: CASSTGTGELFF.